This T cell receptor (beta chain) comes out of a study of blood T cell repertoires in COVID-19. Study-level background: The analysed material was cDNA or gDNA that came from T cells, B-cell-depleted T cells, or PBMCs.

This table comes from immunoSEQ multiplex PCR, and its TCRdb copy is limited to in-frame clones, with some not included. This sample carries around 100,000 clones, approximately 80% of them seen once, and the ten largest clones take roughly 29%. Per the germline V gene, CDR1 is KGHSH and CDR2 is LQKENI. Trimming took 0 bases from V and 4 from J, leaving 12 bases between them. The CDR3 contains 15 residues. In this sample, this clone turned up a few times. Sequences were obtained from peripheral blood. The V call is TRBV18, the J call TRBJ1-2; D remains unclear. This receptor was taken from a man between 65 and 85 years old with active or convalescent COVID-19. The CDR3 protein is CASSPPLDGAYGYTF. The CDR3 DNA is TGTGCCAGCTCACCACCACTAGACGGAGCCTATGGCTACACCTTC.